The sequence of this TCR beta chain was determined in a study of blood T cell repertoires in COVID-19. Study context: Samples came from the United States, Italy and Spain, spanning acute and convalescent COVID-19. PBMCs, B-cell-depleted T cells, or T cells were the source of the cDNA or gDNA that made up the material.

V lost 0 bases, J lost 2 bases, and 4 bases stayed unmatched. This CDR3 has 16 amino acids. CDR1 SEHNR and CDR2 FQNEAQ come from the germline V gene (reference sequence). Original processing notes: How many nucleated cells were present was estimated from reference gene primer amplification. Measured with immunoSEQ multiplex PCR; TCRdb has only the in-frame clones, and not every one. V and J calls and clone size are copied from that table; D and trimming were computed from the DNA. The table has some 45,000 clones, 80% to 95% seen once; the top ten hold around 12%. Sequencing was done on a sample of peripheral blood. This chain uses TRBV7-9 with TRBJ1-5; 7 bases line up with TRBD1. The sequence came from a human donor in a cohort sampled during active COVID-19. The CDR3 bases are TGTGCCAGCAGCTTAGCAGGGGGCGAAGGCAATCAGCCCCAGCATTTT. This codes for CASSLAGGEGNQPQHF.